The clone carrying this T cell receptor (beta chain) was observed many times. Because the CDR3's place on the DNA is in doubt, the DNA is left out and the CDR3 is given as listed by TCRdb. The CDR3 sequence runs 13 residues, both termini included. Germline V lookup: CDR1 SGHRS, CDR2 YFSETQ. The sample originates from a study of neurological immune-mediated disorders. TCRdb ran MiXCR on the 5' RACE reads and lists one entry per CDR3 protein. Of tens of thousands of distinct CDR3 sequences listed, almost 3.5% are singletons. Sequenced: PBMCs. This rearrangement joins TRBV5-1 to TRBJ1-2; TRBD1 is the table's D call and was not checked against the DNA. This TCR derives from a man aged 40-50 years with multiple sclerosis. The CDR3 reads CASSFGQGAMNTF.